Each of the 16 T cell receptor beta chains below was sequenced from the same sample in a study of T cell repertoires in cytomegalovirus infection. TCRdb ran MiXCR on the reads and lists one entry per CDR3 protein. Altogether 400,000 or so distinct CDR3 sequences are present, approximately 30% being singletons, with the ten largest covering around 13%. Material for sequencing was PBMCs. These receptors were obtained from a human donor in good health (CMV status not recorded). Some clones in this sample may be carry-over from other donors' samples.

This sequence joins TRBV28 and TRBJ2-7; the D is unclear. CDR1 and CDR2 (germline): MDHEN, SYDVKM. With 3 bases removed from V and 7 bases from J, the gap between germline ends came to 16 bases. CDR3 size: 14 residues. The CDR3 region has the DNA TGTGCCAGCAGTTTGGACGGTACGAGGCGGGAGCAGTACTTC. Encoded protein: CASSLDGTRREQYF.

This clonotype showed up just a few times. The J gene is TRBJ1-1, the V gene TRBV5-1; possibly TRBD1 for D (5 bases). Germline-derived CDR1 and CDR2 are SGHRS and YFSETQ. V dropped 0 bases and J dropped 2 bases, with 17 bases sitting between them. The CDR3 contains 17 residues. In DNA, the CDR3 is TGCGCCAGCAGCTTGGCCCCCACCGGGGGGTCCAACACTGAAGCTTTCTTT. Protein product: CASSLAPTGGSNTEAFF.

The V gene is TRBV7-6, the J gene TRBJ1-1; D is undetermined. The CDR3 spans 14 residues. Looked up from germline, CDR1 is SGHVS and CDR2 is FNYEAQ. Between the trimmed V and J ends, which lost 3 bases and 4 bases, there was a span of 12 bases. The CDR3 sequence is CASSFRTPGTEAFF. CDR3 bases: TGTGCCAGCAGCTTTAGGACCCCGGGCACTGAAGCTTTCTTT.

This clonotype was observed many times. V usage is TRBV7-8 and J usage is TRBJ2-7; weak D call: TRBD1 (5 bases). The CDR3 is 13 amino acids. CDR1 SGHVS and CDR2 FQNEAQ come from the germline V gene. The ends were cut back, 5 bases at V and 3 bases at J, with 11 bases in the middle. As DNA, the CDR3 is TGTGCCAGCAGCACCACGACAGACTACGAGCAGTACTTC. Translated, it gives CASSTTTDYEQYF.

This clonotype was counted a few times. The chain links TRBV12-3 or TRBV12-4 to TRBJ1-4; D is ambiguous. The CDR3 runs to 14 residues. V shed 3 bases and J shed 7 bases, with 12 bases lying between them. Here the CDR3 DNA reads TGTGCCAGCAGTTTGGTAGCGTCCGGTGAAAAACTGTTTTTT. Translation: CASSLVASGEKLFF.

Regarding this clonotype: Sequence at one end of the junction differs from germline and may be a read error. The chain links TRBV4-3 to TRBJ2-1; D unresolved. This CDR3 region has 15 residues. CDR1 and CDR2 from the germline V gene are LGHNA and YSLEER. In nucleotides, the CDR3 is TGCGACAGCAGCCAAGATCCTGTGACGTACAATGAGCAGTTCTTC. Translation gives CDSSQDPVTYNEQFF.

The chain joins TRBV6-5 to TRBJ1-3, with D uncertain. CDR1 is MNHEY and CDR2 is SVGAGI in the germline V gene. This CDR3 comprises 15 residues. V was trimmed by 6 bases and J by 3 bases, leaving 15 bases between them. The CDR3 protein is CASSVAAARGNTIYF. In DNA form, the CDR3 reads TGTGCCAGCAGCGTCGCGGCAGCCCGTGGAAACACCATATATTTT.

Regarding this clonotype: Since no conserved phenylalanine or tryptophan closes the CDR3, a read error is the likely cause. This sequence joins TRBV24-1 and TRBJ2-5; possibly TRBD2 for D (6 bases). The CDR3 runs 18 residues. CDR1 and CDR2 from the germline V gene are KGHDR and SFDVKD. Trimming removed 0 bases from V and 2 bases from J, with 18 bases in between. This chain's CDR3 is CATSDLRVRAGRQETQYL. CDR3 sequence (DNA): TGTGCCACCAGTGATTTGCGGGTTAGAGCGGGTAGACAAGAGACCCAGTACTTA.

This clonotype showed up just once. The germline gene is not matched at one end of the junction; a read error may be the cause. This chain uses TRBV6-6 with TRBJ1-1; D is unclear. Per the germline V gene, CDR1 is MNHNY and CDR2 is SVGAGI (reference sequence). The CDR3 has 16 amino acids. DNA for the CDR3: TGTGCCAGCAGTTACAGGACGGGGTCTTATTACACTGAAGCTTTATTT. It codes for CASSYRTGSYYTEALF.

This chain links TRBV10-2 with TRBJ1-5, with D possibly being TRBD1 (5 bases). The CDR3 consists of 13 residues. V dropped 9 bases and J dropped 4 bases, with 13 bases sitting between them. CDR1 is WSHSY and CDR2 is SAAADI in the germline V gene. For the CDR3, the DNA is TGCGCCAGTCTAGGAGGGGCTAATCAGCCCCAGCATTTT. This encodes CASLGGANQPQHF.

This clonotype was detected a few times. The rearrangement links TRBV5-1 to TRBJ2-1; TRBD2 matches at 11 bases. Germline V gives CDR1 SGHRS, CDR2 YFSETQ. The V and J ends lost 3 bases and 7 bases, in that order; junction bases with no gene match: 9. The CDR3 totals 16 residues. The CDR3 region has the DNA TGCGCCAGCAGCTCTCTTAGCGGGGGGGCCGGGAATGAGCAGTTCTTC. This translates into CASSSLSGGAGNEQFF.

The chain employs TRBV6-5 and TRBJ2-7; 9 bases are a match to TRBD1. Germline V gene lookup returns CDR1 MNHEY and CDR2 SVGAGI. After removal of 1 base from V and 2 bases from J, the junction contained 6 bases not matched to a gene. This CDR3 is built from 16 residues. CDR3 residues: CASSYFTGQGTYEQYF. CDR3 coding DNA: TGTGCCAGCAGTTACTTCACGGGACAGGGTACCTACGAGCAGTACTTC.

The CDR3 loop is CSARGTGPNYGYTF. The CDR3 nucleotides read TGCAGTGCTAGGGGGACAGGGCCTAACTATGGCTACACCTTC. V and J are TRBV20-1 and TRBJ1-2; 9 bases align to TRBD1. Trimming removed 3 bases from V and 0 bases from J; junction bases left unmatched: 2. CDR1 and CDR2 (germline): DFQATT, SNEGSKA (reference sequence). This CDR3 has 14 residues.

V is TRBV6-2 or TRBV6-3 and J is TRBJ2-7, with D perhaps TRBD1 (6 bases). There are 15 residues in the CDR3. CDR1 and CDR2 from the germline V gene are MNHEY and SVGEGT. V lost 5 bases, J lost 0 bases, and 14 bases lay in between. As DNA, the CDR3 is TGTGCCAGCAGTGTCGGGACACCGCTCTCCTACGAGCAGTACTTC. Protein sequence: CASSVGTPLSYEQYF.

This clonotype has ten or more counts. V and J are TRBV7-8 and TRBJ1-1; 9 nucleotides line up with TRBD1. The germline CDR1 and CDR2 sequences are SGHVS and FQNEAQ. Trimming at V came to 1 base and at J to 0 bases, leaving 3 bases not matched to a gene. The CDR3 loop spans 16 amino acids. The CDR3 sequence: CASSLGDRELNTEAFF. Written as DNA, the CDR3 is TGTGCCAGCAGCTTAGGGGACAGGGAATTGAACACTGAAGCTTTCTTT.

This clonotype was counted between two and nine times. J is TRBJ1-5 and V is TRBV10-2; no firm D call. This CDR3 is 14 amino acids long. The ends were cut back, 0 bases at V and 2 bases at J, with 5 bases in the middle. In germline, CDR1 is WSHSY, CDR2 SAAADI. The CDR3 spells CASSESIGNQPQHF. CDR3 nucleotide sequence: TGCGCCAGCAGTGAGTCGATAGGCAATCAGCCCCAGCATTTT.